This TCR beta chain was identified in a study of identical twins. Study results and limitations: Those out-of-frame alpha sequences shared by twins showed an excess of low generation probability.

Carrying unique molecular identifiers, the cDNA also gained a universal primer site through template switching. Using its own MiXCR run on the 5' RACE reads, TCRdb lists one record per CDR3 protein. The data hold about 900,000 distinct CDR3 sequences, with around 12% observed a single time. This clonotype was detected ten times or more. The target antigen is unknown. V dropped 3 bases and J dropped 0; count of bases not matched to a gene: 1. This CDR3 has 15 residues. The data also belong to a second study, concerning yellow fever vaccine responses in identical twins.

The chain carries TRBV12-3 or TRBV12-4 and TRBJ2-2; TRBD2 aligns across 7 bases. The receptor's source is a woman aged 18-29 years in good health. Sequencing was done on a sample of PBMCs. CDR3 in amino acids: CASSLGGSNTGELFF. The CDR3 DNA sequence: TGTGCCAGCAGTTTGGGGGGGTCGAACACCGGGGAGCTGTTTTTT.